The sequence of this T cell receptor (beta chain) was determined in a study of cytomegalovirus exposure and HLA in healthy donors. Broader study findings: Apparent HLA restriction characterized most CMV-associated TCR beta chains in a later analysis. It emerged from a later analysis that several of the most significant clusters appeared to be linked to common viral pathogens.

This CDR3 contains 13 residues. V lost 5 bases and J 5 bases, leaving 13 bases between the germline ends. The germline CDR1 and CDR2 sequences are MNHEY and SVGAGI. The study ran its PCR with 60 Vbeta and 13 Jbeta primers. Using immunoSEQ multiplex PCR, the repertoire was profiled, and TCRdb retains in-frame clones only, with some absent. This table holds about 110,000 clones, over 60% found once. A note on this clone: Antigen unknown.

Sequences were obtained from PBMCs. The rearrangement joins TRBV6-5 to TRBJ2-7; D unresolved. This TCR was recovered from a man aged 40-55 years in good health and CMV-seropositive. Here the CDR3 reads CASSGSLPDEQYF. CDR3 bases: TGTGCCAGCAGTGGTTCCCTACCCGACGAGCAGTACTTC.